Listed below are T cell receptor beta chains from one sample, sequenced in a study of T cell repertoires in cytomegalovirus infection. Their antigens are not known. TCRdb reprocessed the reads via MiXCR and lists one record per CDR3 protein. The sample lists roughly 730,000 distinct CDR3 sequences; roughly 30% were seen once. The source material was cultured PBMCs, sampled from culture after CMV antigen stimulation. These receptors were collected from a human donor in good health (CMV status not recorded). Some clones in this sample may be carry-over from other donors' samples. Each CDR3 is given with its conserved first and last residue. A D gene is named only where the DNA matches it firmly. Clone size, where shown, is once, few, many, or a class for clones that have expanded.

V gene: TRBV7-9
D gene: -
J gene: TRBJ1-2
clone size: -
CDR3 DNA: TGTGCCAGCAGCTTAGGAACAGCGGGCCAGTATGGCTACACCTTC
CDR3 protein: CASSLGTAGQYGYTF

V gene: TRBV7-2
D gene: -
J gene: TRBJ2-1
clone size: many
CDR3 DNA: TGTGCCAGCAGCTTAGCGCGTGGGGGGAGCGGTGAGCAGTTCTTC
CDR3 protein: CASSLARGGSGEQFF

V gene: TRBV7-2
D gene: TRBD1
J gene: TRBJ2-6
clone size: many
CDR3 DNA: TGTGCCAGCAGCATCCGGGACAGGGGGCTTTCTGGGGCCAACGTCCTGACTTTC
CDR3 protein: CASSIRDRGLSGANVLTF

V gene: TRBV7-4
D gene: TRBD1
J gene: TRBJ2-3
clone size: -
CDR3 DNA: TGTGCCAGCAGCTACGACAGGGTCGGGCGTACGCAGTATTTT
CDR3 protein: CASSYDRVGRTQYF

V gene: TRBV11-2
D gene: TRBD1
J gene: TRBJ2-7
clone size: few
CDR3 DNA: TGTGCCAGCAGCTTAGAAACAGGGGGCTTCTCCGAGCAGTACTTC
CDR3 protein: CASSLETGGFSEQYF

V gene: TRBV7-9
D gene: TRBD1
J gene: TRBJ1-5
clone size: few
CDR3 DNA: TGTGCCAGCAGCTTCCCAGACAGGGGTCCTCAACATTTT
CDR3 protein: CASSFPDRGPQHF

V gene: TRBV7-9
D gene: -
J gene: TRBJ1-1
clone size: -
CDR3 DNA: TGTGCCAGCAGCTTAGCGTATGGGCCACTGAACACTGAAGCTTTCTTT
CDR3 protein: CASSLAYGPLNTEAFF

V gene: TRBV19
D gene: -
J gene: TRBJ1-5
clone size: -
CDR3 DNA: TGTGCCAGTACCCACAGGGCTCAGCCCCAGCATTTT
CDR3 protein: CASTHRAQPQHF

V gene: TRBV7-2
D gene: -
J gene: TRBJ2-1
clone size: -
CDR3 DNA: TGTGCCAGCAGCTTCATGGAGGGGAAAAGTGAGCAGTTCTTC
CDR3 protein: CASSFMEGKSEQFF

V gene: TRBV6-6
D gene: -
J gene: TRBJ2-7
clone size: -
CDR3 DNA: TGTGCCAGCAGTGCGCTCAGGGGCCGGGCCTACGAGCAGTACTTC
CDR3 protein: CASSALRGRAYEQYF

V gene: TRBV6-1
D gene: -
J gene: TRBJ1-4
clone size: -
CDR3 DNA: TGTGCCAGCACAAGGGGGGGGAATTGGAATGAAAAACTGTTTTTT
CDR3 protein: CASTRGGNWNEKLFF

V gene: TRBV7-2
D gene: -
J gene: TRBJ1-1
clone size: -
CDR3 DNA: TGTGCCAGCAGCTCGTCCCGGGGCCCGAACACTGAAGCTTTCTTT
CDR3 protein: CASSSSRGPNTEAFF

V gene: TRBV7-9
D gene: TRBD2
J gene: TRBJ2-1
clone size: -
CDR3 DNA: TGTGCCAGCAACCAAGCGGGAGGGCCGTCCTCCTACAATGAGCAGTTCTTC
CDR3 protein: CASNQAGGPSSYNEQFF

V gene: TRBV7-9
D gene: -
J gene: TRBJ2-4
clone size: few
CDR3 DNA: TGTGCCAGCAGCTTAGGAGGCAGCACCCAGGGCATTCAGTACTTC
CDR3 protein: CASSLGGSTQGIQYF

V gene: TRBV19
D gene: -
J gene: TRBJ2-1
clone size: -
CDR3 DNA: TGTGCCACCATGGGCTACAATGAGCAGTTCTTC
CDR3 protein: CATMGYNEQFF

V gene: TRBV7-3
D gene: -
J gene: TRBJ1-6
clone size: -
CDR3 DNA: TGTGCCAGCAGCCCAAAGGACGGAAGACGTCCCCTCCACTTT
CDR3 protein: CASSPKDGRRPLHF

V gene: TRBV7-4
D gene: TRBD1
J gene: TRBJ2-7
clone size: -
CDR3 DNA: TGTGCCACCGGGGAGACGACAGGGGCGAATGAGCAGTACTTC
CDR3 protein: CATGETTGANEQYF

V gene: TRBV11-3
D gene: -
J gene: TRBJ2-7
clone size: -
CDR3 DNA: TGTGCCAGCAGCTTAGGGATAGAGGGCGAGCAGTACTTC
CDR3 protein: CASSLGIEGEQYF

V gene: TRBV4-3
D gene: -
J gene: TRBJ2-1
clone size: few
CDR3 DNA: TGCGCCGCCAAGGGCCTATCTTCCTACAATGAGCAGTTCTTC
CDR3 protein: CAAKGLSSYNEQFF

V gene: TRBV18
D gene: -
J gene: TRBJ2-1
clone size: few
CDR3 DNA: TGTGCCAGCTCAACCCGGGAAGGTTACAATGAGCAGTTCTTC
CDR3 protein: CASSTREGYNEQFF

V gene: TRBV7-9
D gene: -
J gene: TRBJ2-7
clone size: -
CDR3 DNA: TGTGCCAGCAGCTTAAGGCGTTCGGCGAACCCCTACGAGCAGTACTTC
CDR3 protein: CASSLRRSANPYEQYF

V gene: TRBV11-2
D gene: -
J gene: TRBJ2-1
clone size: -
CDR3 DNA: TGTGCCAGCAGCTTAGCCCTGGGGGCCAACAATGAGCAGTTCTTC
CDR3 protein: CASSLALGANNEQFF

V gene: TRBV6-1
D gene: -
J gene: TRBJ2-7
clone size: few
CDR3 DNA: TGTGCCAGCAGTGAAGCCCAGGTTCCCTACGAGCAGTACTTC
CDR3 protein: CASSEAQVPYEQYF

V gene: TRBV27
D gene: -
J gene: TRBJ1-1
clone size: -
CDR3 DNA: TGTGCCAGCAGTGAAGGGGGGCCAGGAGCTTTCTTT
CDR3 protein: CASSEGGPGAFF

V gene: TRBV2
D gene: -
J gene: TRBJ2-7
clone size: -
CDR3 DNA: TGTGCCAGCAGCGGGGGAGTCTACGAGCAGTACTTC
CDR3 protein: CASSGGVYEQYF

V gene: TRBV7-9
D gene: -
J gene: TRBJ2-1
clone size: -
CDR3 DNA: TGTGCCAGCAGCTTAACAAGTACTGAGGTCCATGAGCAGTTCTTC
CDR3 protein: CASSLTSTEVHEQFF

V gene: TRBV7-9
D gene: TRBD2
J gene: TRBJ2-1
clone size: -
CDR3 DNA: TGTGCCAGCAGCCCCCCTCTAGCGGGTGAGCAGTTCTTC
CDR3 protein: CASSPPLAGEQFF

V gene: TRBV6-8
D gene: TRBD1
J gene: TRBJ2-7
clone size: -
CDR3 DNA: TGTGCCAGCGCGATCGGGACAGGGGATCCCTACGAGCAGTACTTC
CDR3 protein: CASAIGTGDPYEQYF

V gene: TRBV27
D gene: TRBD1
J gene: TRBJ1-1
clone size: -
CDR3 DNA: TGTGCCAGCAGTTTAAGGGGGCCGGCTGAAGCTTTCTTT
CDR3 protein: CASSLRGPAEAFF

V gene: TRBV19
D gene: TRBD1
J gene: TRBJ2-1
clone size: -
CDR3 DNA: TGTGCCAGTAGTTCATACTCGGCAGGGGGTGATGAGCAGTTCTTC
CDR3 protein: CASSSYSAGGDEQFF

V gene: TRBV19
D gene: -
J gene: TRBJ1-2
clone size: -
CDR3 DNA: TGTGCCAGTAGTATAAGGGAATGGGGAAGGTTCGGCTACACCTTC
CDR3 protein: CASSIREWGRFGYTF

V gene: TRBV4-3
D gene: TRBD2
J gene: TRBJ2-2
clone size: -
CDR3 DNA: TGCGCCAGCAGCCGGGGGACTAGCGGGAGTTTAGCCGGGGAGCTGTTTTTT
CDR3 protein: CASSRGTSGSLAGELFF

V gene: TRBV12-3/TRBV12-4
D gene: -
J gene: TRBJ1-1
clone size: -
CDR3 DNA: TGTGCCAGCAGTTTCCTGGGGACCTTGAACACTGAAGCTTTCTTT
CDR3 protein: CASSFLGTLNTEAFF

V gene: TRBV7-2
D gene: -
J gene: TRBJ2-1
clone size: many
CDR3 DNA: TGTGCCAGCAGCCCTACCGCGGGGACAACCTACAATGAGCAGTTCTTC
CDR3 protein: CASSPTAGTTYNEQFF

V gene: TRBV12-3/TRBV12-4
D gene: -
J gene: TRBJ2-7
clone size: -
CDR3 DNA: TGTGCCAGCATCGGGCGGGTACACTCCTACGAGCAGTACTTC
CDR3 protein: CASIGRVHSYEQYF

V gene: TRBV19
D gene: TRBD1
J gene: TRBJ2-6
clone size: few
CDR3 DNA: TGTGCCAGTAGTGACAGGGGATGGTCCGGGGCCAACGTCCTGACTTTC
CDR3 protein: CASSDRGWSGANVLTF

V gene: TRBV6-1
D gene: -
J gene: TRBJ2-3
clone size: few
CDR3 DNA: TGTGCCAGCAGGCCCGACTACAGGGAGCACACAGATACGCAGTATTTT
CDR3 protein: CASRPDYREHTDTQYF

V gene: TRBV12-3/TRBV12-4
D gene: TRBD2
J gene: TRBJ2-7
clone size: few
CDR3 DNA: TGTGCCAGCAGTTTGAAACCCTTCAGCGGGGGTCCTTACGAGCAGTACTTC
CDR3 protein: CASSLKPFSGGPYEQYF

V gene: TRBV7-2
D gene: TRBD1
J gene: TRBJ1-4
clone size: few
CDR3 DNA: TGTGCCAGCAGCTTAGATCCCAGGGGGCTTTCTGAAAAACTGTTTTTT
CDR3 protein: CASSLDPRGLSEKLFF

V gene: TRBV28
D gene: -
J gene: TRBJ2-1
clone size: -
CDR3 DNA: TGTGGTACCACTCGGGGGCTCTCCTACAATGAGCAGTTCTTC
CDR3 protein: CGTTRGLSYNEQFF

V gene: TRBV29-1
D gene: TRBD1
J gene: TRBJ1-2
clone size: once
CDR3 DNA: TGCAGCGCCGGACAGGGCAGCTATGGCTACACCTTC
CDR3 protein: CSAGQGSYGYTF

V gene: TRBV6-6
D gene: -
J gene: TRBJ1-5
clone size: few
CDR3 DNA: TGTGCCAGCAGCCCAACCCGGAACCTAGAAAGTCAGCCCCAGCATTTT
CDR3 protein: CASSPTRNLESQPQHF

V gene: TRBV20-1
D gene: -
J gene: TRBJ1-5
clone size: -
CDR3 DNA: TGCAGTGCTAGAGATCACCAGGGCCTCAATCAGCCCCAGCATTTT
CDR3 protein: CSARDHQGLNQPQHF

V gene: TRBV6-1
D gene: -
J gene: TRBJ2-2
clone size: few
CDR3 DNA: TGTGCCAGCAGCACTACCACGAACACCGGGGAGCTGTTTTTT
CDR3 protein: CASSTTTNTGELFF

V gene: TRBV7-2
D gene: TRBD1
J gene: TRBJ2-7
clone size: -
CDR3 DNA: TGTGCCAGCAGCTTAATGGAAGGGACAGGGGATTACGAGCAGTACTTC
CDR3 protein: CASSLMEGTGDYEQYF

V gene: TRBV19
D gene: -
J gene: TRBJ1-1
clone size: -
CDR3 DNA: TGTGCCAGTAGTATGGGCCGGGCCACTGAAGCTTTCTTT
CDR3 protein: CASSMGRATEAFF

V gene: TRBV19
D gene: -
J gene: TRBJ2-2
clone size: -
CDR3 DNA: TGTGCGGGGGGTTCGAACACCGGGGAGCTGTTTTTT
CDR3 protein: CAGGSNTGELFF

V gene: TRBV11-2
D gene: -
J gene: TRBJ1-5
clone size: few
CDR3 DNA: TGTGCCAGCAGCTTGTCTTTGGATCAGCCCCAGCATTTT
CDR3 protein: CASSLSLDQPQHF

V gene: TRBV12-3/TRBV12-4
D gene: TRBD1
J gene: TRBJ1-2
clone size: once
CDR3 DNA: TGTGCCAGCAGGCGACAGGGGAATGGCTACACCTTC
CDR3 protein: CASRRQGNGYTF

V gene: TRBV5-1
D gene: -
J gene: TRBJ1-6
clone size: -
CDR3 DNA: TGCGCCAGCAGCGGCGGTGGGGGTTCACCCCTCCACTTT
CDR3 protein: CASSGGGGSPLHF